The 16 T cell receptor beta chains below were found in one sample sequenced in a study of shared clonotypes between healthy human individuals. Assay used: immunoSEQ multiplex PCR; TCRdb lists only in-frame clones, some missing. The data contain some 2 million clones, approximately 95% of them singletons. Naive CD8 cells comprised CD45RO-negative, CCR7-positively selected cells, excluding terminally differentiated effector memory CD45RA+ cells. Sequenced: naive CD8+ T cells sorted from blood. These receptors all come from a man in his late teens or twenties in good health.

This rearrangement joins TRBV7-9 to TRBJ2-7; no reliable D call. V shed 5 bases and J shed 4 bases, with 18 bases lying between them. This CDR3 has 15 amino acids. Germline lookup yields CDR1 SEHNR and CDR2 FQNEAQ (reference sequence). The CDR3 loop is CASSLGPEVGYEQYF. The CDR3 region has the DNA TGTGCCAGCAGCCTAGGACCCGAGGTTGGATACGAGCAGTACTTC.

V is TRBV28 and J is TRBJ2-5; TRBD2 agrees at 12 bases. The CDR3 runs 19 residues. Looked up from germline, CDR1 is MDHEN and CDR2 is SYDVKM. The V and J ends lost 4 bases and 0 bases, in that order; junction bases with no gene match: 12. The CDR3 loop is CASSSSGGVLHTYQETQYF. Written as DNA, the CDR3 is TGTGCCAGCAGTTCTAGCGGGGGGGTACTCCATACTTACCAAGAGACCCAGTACTTC. Combining the CDR3 with reference TRBV28 and TRBJ2-5 gives the whole variable domain DVKVTQSSRYLVKRTGEKVFLECVQDMDHENMFWYRQDPGLGLRLIYFSYDVKMKEKGDIPEGYSVSREKKERFSLILESASTNQTSMYLCASSSSGGVLHTYQETQYFGPGTRLLVL.

The genes are TRBV7-2 and TRBJ1-5, with 7 nucleotides matching TRBD1. With V trimmed by 5 bases and J by 6 bases, 7 bases remained unmatched. Germline V gene sequence: CDR1 SGHTA, CDR2 FQGNSA. This CDR3 comprises 14 residues. The CDR3 DNA sequence: TGTGCCAGCAGCACAGGGACAGTTGTTCAGCCCCAGCATTTT. Translating gives CASSTGTVVQPQHF. The variable domain in full, with the rest retrieved from reference TRBV7-2 and TRBJ1-5, is GAGVSQSPSNKVTEKGKDVELRCDPISGHTALYWYRQSLGQGLEFLIYFQGNSAPDKSGLPSDRFSAERTGGSVSTLTIQRTQQEDSAVYLCASSTGTVVQPQHFGDGTRLSIL.

The chain combines TRBV5-6 with TRBJ2-7, with TRBD1 matching 8 bases. The V gene end was trimmed by 4 bases and the J gene end by 3 bases; junction bases not matched to a gene: 6. The CDR3 is made up of 14 amino acids. CDR1 is SGHDT, CDR2 YYEEEE, per germline. The DNA of the CDR3 is TGTGCCAGCAGCCCGGTGGACAGGGTCTACGAGCAGTACTTC. The encoded protein is CASSPVDRVYEQYF.

The V call is TRBV27, the J call TRBJ2-7; the match to TRBD1 covers 9 bases. After removal of 6 bases from V and 3 bases from J, the junction contained 9 bases not matched to a gene. Germline CDR1 reads MNHEY; CDR2 reads SMNVEV (reference sequence). The CDR3 is 15 residues long. The CDR3 DNA follows: TGTGCCAGCAGCTTCATCGGGACAGGGATCTACGAGCAGTACTTC. This encodes CASSFIGTGIYEQYF.

The V call is TRBV6-5, the J call TRBJ2-5, with a tentative D call TRBD2 (5 bases). The ends were cut back, 7 bases at V and 1 base at J, with 7 bases in the middle. The germline V gene encodes CDR1 MNHEY and CDR2 SVGAGI. This CDR3 is 12 amino acids long. The CDR3 DNA is TGTGCCAGCACCAGCGGCCAAGAGACCCAGTACTTC. This gives the protein CASTSGQETQYF.

Regarding this clone: Other DNA variants within this sample encode the same CDR3. The rearrangement uses TRBV4-2 and TRBJ1-2; maybe TRBD1 (5 bases). CDR1 LGHNA and CDR2 YNFKEQ come from the germline V gene. The CDR3 runs 14 residues. V shed 0 bases and J shed 1 base, with 6 bases lying between them. The CDR3 nucleotides read TGTGCCAGCAGCCAAGAAGACAGTAACTATGGCTACACCTTC. Its protein is CASSQEDSNYGYTF.

A note on this clone: This sample includes further DNA sequences coding for the same CDR3. The rearrangement links TRBV6-1 to TRBJ2-7; TRBD1 might be the D (6 bases). This CDR3 has 15 residues. Trimming cost V 3 bases and J 2 bases, with 14 bases left between them. Germline V CDR1 and CDR2: MNHNS, SASEGT. CDR3 in amino acids: CASSEGAGHTYEQYF. The CDR3, as DNA: TGTGCCAGCAGTGAGGGGGCAGGCCATACCTACGAGCAGTACTTC.

The genes are TRBV7-9 and TRBJ2-7; no clear D gene. Germline CDR1 SEHNR, CDR2 FQNEAQ (reference sequence). Between the trimmed V and J ends, which lost 5 bases and 6 bases, there was a span of 14 bases. This CDR3 is built from 13 residues. This CDR3 reads CASSPPTSVEQYF. In DNA, the CDR3 is TGTGCCAGCAGCCCCCCAACCAGCGTCGAGCAGTACTTC.

This clone was detected once. The rearrangement joins TRBV5-8 to TRBJ1-1, with D hard to call. The germline V gene encodes CDR1 SGHTS and CDR2 YDEGEE. The CDR3 has 9 residues. V gave up 2 bases and J gave up 11 bases, with 4 bases separating them. The CDR3 protein is CASSLGAFF. The CDR3 DNA reads as TGTGCCAGCAGCTTAGGGGCTTTCTTT.

With regard to this clone: Other DNA variants within this sample encode the same CDR3. The V and J genes are TRBV7-9 and TRBJ2-7; D is ambiguous. The V end was cut by 0 bases, the J end by 2 bases, with 8 bases between. The CDR3 totals 14 residues. CDR1 is SEHNR and CDR2 is FQNEAQ in the germline V gene (reference sequence). CDR3 loop: CASSLAGTAYEQYF. The CDR3 region has the DNA TGTGCCAGCAGCTTAGCGGGCACAGCCTACGAGCAGTACTTC.

V gene TRBV30 combines with J gene TRBJ2-5; no clear D. V shed 3 bases and J shed 0 bases, with 5 bases lying between them. Per the germline V gene, CDR1 is GTSNPN and CDR2 is SVGIG (reference sequence). CDR3 length: 12 residues. The CDR3 here is CAWRSDQETQYF. The CDR3 DNA sequence: TGTGCCTGGAGATCGGACCAAGAGACCCAGTACTTC.

This clone occurred once. The genes are TRBV21-1 and TRBJ2-7. TRBV21-1 is a listed pseudogene. CDR3 length: 15 amino acids. The CDR3 DNA is TGTGCCAGCAGCAACCCCGGGGTGGACAACGACGAGCAGTACTTC. Amino acid sequence: CASSNPGVDNDEQYF.

The genes are TRBV4-1 and TRBJ1-6; tentative D call: TRBD1 (5 bases). V shed 0 bases and J shed 9 bases, with 18 bases lying between them. Germline lookup yields CDR1 MGHRA and CDR2 YSYEKL. There are 17 residues in the CDR3. The CDR3 nucleotides are TGCGCCAGCAGCCAAGAGGGTGGGAAGGGGCTACGTTCACCCCTCCACTTT. This translates into CASSQEGGKGLRSPLHF.

The CDR3 reads CASSQDQGNTIYF. The CDR3, as DNA: TGCGCCAGCAGCCAAGATCAGGGAAACACCATATATTTT. This rearrangement joins TRBV4-3 to TRBJ1-3, with no clear D. The germline CDR1 and CDR2 sequences are LGHNA and YSLEER. The V end lost 0 bases, the J end lost 4 bases, and 4 bases lay between the germline ends. The CDR3 is 13 residues long.

V is TRBV5-1 and J is TRBJ2-2; D is unresolved. Germline lookup yields CDR1 SGHRS and CDR2 YFSETQ. The CDR3 is 14 residues long. Deletions cut 3 bases from V and 0 bases from J, with 6 bases between. The CDR3 nucleotides are TGCGCCAGCAGCTGGGAACCGAACACCGGGGAGCTGTTTTTT. Translation gives CASSWEPNTGELFF.